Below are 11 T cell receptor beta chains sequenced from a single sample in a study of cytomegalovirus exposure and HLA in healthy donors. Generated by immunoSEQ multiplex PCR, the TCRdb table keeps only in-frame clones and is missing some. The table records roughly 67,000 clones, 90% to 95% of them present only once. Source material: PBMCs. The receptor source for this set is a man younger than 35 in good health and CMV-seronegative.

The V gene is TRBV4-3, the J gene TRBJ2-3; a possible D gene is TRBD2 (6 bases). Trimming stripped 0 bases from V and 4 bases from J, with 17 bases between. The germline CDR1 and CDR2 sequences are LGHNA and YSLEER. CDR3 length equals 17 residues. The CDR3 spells CASSQEEIRTGADTQYF. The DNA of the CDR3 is TGCGCCAGCAGCCAAGAGGAGATAAGAACGGGAGCAGATACGCAGTATTTT.

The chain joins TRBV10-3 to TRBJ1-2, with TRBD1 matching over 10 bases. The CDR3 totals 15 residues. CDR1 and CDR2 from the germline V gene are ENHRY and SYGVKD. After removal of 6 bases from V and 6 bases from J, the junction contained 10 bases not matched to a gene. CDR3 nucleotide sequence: TGTGCCATCAGAGAAGACAGGGGGCGCGCTGATGGCTACACCTTC. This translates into CAIREDRGRADGYTF.

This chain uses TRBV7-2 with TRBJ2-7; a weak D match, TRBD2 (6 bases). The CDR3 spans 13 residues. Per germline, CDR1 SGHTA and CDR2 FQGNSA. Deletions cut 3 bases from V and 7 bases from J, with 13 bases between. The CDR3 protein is CASSLELAREQYF. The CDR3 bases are TGTGCCAGCAGCTTGGAGCTAGCGAGGGAGCAGTACTTC.

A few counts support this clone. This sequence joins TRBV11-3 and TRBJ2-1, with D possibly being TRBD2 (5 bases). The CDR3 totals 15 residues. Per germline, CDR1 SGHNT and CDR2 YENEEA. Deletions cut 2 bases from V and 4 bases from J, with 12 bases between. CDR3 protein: CASSLTQPGYNEQFF. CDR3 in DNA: TGTGCCAGCAGCTTAACCCAGCCGGGATACAATGAGCAGTTCTTC.

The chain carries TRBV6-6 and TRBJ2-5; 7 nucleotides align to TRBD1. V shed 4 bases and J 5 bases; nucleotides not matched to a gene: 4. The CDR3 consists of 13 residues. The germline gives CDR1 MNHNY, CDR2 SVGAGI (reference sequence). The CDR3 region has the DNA TGTGCCAGCAGTTGGACAGGTTCGGAGACCCAGTACTTC. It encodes CASSWTGSETQYF.

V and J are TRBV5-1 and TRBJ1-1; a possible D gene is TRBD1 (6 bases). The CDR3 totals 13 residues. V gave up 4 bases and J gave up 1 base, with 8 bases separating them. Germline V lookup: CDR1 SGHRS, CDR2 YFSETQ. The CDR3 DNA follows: TGCGCCAGCAGCACGGGACAGAACACTGAAGCTTTCTTT. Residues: CASSTGQNTEAFF. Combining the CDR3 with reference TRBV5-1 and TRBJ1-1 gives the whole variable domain KAGVTQTPRYLIKTRGQQVTLSCSPISGHRSVSWYQQTPGQGLQFLFEYFSETQRNKGNFPGRFSGRQFSNSRSEMNVSTLELGDSALYLCASSTGQNTEAFFGQGTRLTVV.

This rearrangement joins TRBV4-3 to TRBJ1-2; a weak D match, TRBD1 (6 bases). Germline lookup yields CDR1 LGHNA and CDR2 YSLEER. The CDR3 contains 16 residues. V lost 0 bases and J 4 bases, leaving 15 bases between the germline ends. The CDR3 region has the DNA TGCGCCAGCAGCCAAGATTATCAAGGACAGATCTATGGCTACACCTTC. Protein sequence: CASSQDYQGQIYGYTF.

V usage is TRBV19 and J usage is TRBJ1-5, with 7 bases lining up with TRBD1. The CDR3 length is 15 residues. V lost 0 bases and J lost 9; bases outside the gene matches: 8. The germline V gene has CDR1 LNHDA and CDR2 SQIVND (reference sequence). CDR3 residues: CASSIEPTGFRPQHF. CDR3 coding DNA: TGTGCCAGTAGTATAGAACCGACAGGGTTTCGGCCCCAGCATTTT. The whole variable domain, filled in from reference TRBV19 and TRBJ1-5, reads DGGITQSPKYLFRKEGQNVTLSCEQNLNHDAMYWYRQDPGQGLRLIYYSQIVNDFQKGDIAEGYSVSREKKESFPLTVTSAQKNPTAFYLCASSIEPTGFRPQHFGDGTRLSIL.

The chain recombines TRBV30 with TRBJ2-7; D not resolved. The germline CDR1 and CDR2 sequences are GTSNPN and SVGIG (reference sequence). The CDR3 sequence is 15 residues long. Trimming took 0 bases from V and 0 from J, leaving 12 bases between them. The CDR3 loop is CAWSVGAVSSYEQYF. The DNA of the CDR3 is TGTGCCTGGAGTGTTGGAGCAGTCTCCTCCTACGAGCAGTACTTC. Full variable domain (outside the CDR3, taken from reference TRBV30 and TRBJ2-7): SQTIHQWPATLVQPVGSPLSLECTVEGTSNPNLYWYRQAAGRGLQLLFYSVGIGQISSEVPQNLSASRPQDRQFILSSKKLLLSDSGFYLCAWSVGAVSSYEQYFGPGTRLTVT.

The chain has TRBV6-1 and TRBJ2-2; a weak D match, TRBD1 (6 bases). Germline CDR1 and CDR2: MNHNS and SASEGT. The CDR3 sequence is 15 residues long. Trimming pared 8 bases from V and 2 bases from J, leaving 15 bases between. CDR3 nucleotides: TGTGCCAGCGGATTAAACAGGGTAAACACCGGGGAGCTGTTTTTT. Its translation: CASGLNRVNTGELFF.

The CDR3 region is CASARTTRNYEQYF. CDR3 in DNA: TGTGCCAGCGCTAGAACAACCCGGAATTACGAGCAGTACTTC. The chain combines TRBV6-5 with TRBJ2-7; D ambiguous. The CDR3 runs 14 residues. Germline V gene data show CDR1 as MNHEY and CDR2 as SVGAGI. V was pared by 8 bases and J by 4 bases, with 18 bases between.